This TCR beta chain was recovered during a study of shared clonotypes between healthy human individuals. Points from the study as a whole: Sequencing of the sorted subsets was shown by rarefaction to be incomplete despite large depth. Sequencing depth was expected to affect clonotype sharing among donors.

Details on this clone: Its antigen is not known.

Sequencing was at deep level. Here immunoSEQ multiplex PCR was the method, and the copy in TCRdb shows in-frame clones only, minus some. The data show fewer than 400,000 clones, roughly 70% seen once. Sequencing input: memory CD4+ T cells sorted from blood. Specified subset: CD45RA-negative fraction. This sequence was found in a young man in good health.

The CDR3 DNA follows: TGCGCCAGCAGTCTACTGGGTGGGGGCGAGCAGTACTTC. This encodes CASSLLGGGEQYF. The chain carries TRBV5-1 and TRBJ2-7; D is tentatively TRBD1 or TRBD2 (5 bases each). The CDR3 consists of 13 residues. The germline V gene encodes CDR1 SGHRS and CDR2 YFSETQ. Trimming stripped 5 bases from V and 6 bases from J, with 15 bases between.